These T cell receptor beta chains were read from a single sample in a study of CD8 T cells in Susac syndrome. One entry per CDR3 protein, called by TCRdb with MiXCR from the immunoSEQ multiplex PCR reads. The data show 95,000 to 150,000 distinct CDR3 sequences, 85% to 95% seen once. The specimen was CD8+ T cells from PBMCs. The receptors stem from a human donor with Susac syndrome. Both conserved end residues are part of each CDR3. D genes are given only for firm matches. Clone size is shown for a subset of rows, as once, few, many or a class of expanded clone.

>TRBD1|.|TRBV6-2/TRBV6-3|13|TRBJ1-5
CASRDRAHQPQHF
TGTGCCAGCAGGGACAGGGCACATCAGCCCCAGCATTTT
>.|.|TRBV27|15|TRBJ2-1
CASSLYGIIDNEQFF
TGTGCCAGCAGTTTATATGGGATCATCGACAATGAGCAGTTCTTC
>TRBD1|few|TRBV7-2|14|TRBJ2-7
CASSLLGQTYEQYF
TGTGCCAGCAGCTTACTGGGACAGACCTACGAGCAGTACTTC
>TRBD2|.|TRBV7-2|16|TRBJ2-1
CASSYLAGGPLNEQFF
TGTGCCAGCAGCTATCTAGCGGGGGGGCCACTCAATGAGCAGTTCTTC
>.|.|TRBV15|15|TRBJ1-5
CATSSDGNSNQPQHF
TGTGCCACCAGCAGCGACGGGAATAGCAATCAGCCCCAGCATTTT
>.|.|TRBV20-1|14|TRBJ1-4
CSARAGGTNEKLFF
TGCAGTGCTCGGGCGGGGGGGACTAATGAAAAACTGTTTTTT
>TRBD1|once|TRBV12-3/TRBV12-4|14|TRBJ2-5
CASRSDRDQETQYF
TGTGCCAGCAGGTCCGACAGGGACCAAGAGACCCAGTACTTC
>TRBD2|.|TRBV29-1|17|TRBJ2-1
CSVTGTDSGGGYNEQFF
TGCAGCGTCACCGGGACAGATAGCGGGGGGGGATACAATGAGCAGTTCTTC
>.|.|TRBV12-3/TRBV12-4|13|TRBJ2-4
CASSPDVGQLLYF
TGTGCCAGCAGCCCTGACGTTGGCCAGTTGCTGTACTTC
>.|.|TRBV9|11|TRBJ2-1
CASSVSGEQFF
TGTGCCAGCAGCGTGAGTGGTGAGCAGTTCTTC
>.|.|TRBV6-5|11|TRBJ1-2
CASSWGEGYTF
TGTGCCAGCAGTTGGGGCGAGGGCTACACCTTC
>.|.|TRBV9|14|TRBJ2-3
CASSVGRETDTQYF
TGTGCCAGCAGCGTAGGCAGGGAGACAGATACGCAGTATTTT
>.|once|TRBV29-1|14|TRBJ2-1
CSVEDWGSYNEQFF
TGCAGCGTTGAAGACTGGGGATCCTACAATGAGCAGTTCTTC
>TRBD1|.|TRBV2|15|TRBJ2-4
CASRYTDRVGNIQYF
TGTGCCAGCAGATATACTGACAGGGTGGGAAACATTCAGTACTTC
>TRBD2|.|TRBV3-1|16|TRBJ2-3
CASSQVSGGGAPSRYF
TGTGCCAGCAGCCAAGTATCTGGCGGGGGGGCCCCTTCGAGGTATTTT
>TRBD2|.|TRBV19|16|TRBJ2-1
CASSLTGGGTYNEQFF
TGTGCCAGTAGCCTAACGGGGGGAGGTACCTACAATGAGCAGTTCTTC
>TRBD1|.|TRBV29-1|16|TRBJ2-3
CSVEDRRDRNTDTQYF
TGCAGCGTTGAAGATCGAAGGGACAGAAACACAGATACGCAGTATTTT
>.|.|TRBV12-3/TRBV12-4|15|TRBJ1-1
CASSLLGREYTEAFF
TGTGCCAGCAGTTTACTTGGCAGAGAATACACTGAAGCTTTCTTT
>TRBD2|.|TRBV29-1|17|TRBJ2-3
CSVEGSSGGVRTDTQYF
TGCAGCGTTGAAGGCAGTAGCGGGGGGGTGAGGACAGATACGCAGTATTTT
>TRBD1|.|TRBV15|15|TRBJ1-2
CATSRVRDRDYGYTF
TGTGCCACCAGCAGAGTCCGGGACAGGGACTATGGCTACACCTTC
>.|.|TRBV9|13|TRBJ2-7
CASSVRGGDEQYF
TGTGCCAGCAGCGTCCGGGGTGGGGACGAGCAGTACTTC
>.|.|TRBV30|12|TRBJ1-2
CAWSSRHYGYTF
TGTGCCTGGAGTTCGCGACACTATGGCTACACCTTC
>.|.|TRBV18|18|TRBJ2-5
CASSPLGGATTYQETQYF
TGTGCCAGCTCACCACTCGGCGGGGCCACCACCTACCAAGAGACCCAGTACTTC
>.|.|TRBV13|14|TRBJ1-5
CASNEAGSNQPQHF
TGTGCCAGCAACGAGGCAGGTAGCAATCAGCCCCAGCATTTT
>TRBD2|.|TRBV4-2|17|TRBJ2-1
CASSQDFTSGGNNEQFF
TGTGCCAGCAGCCAGGATTTCACTAGCGGGGGGAACAATGAGCAGTTCTTC
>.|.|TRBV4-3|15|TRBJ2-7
CASSQTRDAAYEQYF
TGCGCCAGCAGCCAGACTCGGGACGCAGCCTACGAGCAGTACTTC
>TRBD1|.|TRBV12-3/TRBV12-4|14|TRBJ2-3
CASSETGGTDTQYF
TGTGCCAGCAGTGAGACAGGGGGCACAGATACGCAGTATTTT
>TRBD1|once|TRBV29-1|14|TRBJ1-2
CSVTGTGLFYGYTF
TGCAGCGTCACCGGGACAGGTCTTTTCTATGGCTACACCTTC
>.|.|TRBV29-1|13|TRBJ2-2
CSVEGGFTGELFF
TGCAGCGTTGAAGGCGGATTCACCGGGGAGCTGTTTTTT
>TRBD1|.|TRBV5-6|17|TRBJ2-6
CASSMTGIISGANVLTF
TGTGCCAGCAGCATGACAGGGATTATCTCTGGGGCCAACGTCCTGACTTTC
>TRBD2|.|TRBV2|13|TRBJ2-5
CATSGGPGETQYF
TGTGCCACTAGCGGGGGCCCTGGGGAGACCCAGTACTTC
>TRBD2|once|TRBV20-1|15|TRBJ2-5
CSASRLAAYQETQYF
TGCAGTGCTTCAAGACTAGCGGCGTACCAAGAGACCCAGTACTTC
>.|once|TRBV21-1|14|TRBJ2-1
CASSPKNGYNEQFF
TGTGCCAGCAGCCCCAAGAACGGCTACAATGAGCAGTTCTTC
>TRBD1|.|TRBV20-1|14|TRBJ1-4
CSAREWTGREKLFF
TGCAGTGCTAGAGAATGGACAGGGAGGGAAAAACTGTTTTTT
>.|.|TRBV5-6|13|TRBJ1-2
CASSVQGDYGYTF
TGTGCCAGCAGCGTCCAGGGTGACTATGGCTACACCTTC
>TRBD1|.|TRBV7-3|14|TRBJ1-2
CASSQGGQGLGYTF
TGTGCCAGCAGCCAAGGAGGACAGGGGCTTGGCTACACCTTC
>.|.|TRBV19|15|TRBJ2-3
CASSTNTFGADTQYF
TGTGCCAGTAGTACCAATACCTTCGGCGCAGATACGCAGTATTTT
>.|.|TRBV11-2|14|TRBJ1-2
CASSSRDGVYGYTF
TGTGCCAGCAGCTCACGGGACGGAGTCTATGGCTACACCTTC
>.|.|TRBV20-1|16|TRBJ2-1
CSARDFVGAVTNEQFF
TGCAGTGCTAGAGATTTTGTGGGGGCCGTTACAAATGAGCAGTTCTTC
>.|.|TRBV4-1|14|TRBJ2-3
CASSQRLAIGTQYF
TGCGCCAGCAGCCAACGTCTAGCAATCGGTACGCAGTATTTT
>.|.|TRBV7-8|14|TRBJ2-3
CASSPEEGGGTQYF
TGTGCCAGCAGCCCCGAAGAGGGTGGTGGTACGCAGTATTTT
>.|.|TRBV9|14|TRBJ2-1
CASSVARIGNEQFF
TGTGCCAGCAGCGTAGCTAGAATAGGGAATGAGCAGTTCTTC
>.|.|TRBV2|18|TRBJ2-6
CASSETPDTLSGANVLTF
TGTGCCAGCAGTGAAACCCCCGACACCCTCTCTGGGGCCAACGTCCTGACTTTC
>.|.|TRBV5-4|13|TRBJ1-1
CASSALTNTEAFF
TGTGCCAGCAGCGCACTAACGAACACTGAAGCTTTCTTT
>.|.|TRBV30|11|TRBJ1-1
CAWGGGQEAFF
TGTGCCTGGGGGGGTGGACAAGAAGCTTTCTTT
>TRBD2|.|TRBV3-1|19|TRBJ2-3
CASSQDTRRGRAHTDTQYF
TGTGCCAGCAGCCAAGACACTAGGCGGGGGAGGGCCCACACAGATACGCAGTATTTT
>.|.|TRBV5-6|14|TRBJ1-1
CASSLYNRNTEAFF
TGTGCCAGCAGCTTGTACAATCGGAACACTGAAGCTTTCTTT
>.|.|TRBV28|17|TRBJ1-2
CASSPPRTVRLGDGYTF
TGTGCCAGCAGTCCACCAAGGACAGTGCGCCTTGGAGATGGCTACACCTTC
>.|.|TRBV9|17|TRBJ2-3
CASSERMKGVGTDTQYF
TGTGCCAGCAGCGAGAGGATGAAGGGGGTAGGCACAGATACGCAGTATTTT
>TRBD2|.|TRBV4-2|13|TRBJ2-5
CASGLADQETQYF
TGTGCCAGCGGGCTAGCGGACCAAGAGACCCAGTACTTC
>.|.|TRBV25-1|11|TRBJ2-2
CASSFTGELFF
TGTGCCAGCAGTTTCACCGGGGAGCTGTTTTTT
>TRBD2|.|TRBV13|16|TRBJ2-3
CASSERLAGGLDTQYF
TGTGCCAGCAGCGAACGACTAGCGGGGGGGCTTGATACGCAGTATTTT
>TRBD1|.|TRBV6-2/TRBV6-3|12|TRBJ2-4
CASTEGQGEWYF
TGTGCCAGCACCGAGGGACAGGGAGAGTGGTACTTC
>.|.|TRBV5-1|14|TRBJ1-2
CASSLGALPGGYTF
TGCGCCAGCAGCCTAGGGGCTCTCCCTGGCGGCTACACCTTC